This record looks at one T cell receptor (beta chain) sequence and its context. TCRdb's table, derived via immunoSEQ multiplex PCR, lists solely in-frame clones and lacks some. Among around 940,000 clones, over 60% were seen once, and the ten largest hold approximately 1.5%. The CDR3 totals 14 residues. V shed 1 base and J shed 9 bases, with 15 bases lying between them. Per germline, CDR1 SGHTA and CDR2 FQGNSA. The sample belongs to a study of shared clonotypes between healthy human individuals. Sequenced input: memory CD4+ T cells sorted from blood. Subset denoted: CD45RA-negative fraction. This receptor was taken from a man between 18 and 29 years old in good health. V and J are TRBV7-2 and TRBJ1-2, with a weak D call TRBD1 (6 bases). The CDR3 here is CASSLGGVGGSYTF. CDR3 sequence (DNA): TGTGCCAGCAGCTTAGGAGGTGTGGGGGGCAGCTACACCTTC.